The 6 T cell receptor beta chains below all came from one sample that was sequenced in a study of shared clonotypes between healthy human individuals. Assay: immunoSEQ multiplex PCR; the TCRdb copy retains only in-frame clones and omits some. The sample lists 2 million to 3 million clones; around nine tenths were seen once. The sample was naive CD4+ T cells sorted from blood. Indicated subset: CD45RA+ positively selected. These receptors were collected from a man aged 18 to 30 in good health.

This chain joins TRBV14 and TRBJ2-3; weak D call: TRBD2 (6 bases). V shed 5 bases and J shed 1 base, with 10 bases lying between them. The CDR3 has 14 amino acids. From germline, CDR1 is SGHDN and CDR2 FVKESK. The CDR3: CASSRDWRTDTQYF. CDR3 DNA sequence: TGTGCCAGCAGCAGGGACTGGCGCACAGATACGCAGTATTTT.

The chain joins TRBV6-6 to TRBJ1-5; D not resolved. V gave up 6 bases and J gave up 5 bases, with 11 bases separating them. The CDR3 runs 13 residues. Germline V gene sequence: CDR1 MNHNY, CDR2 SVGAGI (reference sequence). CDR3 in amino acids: CASSSEPYQPQHF. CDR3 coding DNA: TGTGCCAGCAGCTCAGAGCCCTATCAGCCCCAGCATTTT.

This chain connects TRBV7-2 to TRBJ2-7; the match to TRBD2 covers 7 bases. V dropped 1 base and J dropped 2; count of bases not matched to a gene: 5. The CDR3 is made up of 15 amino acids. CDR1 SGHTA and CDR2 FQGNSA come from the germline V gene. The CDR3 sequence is CASSLVGGSTYEQYF. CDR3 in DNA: TGTGCCAGCAGCTTAGTGGGGGGGTCTACCTACGAGCAGTACTTC.

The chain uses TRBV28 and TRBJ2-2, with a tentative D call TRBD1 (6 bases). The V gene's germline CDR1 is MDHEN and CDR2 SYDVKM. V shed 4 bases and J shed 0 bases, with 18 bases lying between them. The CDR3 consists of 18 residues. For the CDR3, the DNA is TGTGCCAGCAGTTATCCTTGGACAGTAATAACGAACACCGGGGAGCTGTTTTTT. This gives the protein CASSYPWTVITNTGELFF.

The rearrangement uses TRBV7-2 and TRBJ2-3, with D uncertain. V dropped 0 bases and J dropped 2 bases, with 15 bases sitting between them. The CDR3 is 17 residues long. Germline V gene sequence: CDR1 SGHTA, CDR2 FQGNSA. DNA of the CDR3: TGTGCCAGCAGCTTAGCGCTTGTAACCGCTTACACAGATACGCAGTATTTT. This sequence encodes CASSLALVTAYTDTQYF.

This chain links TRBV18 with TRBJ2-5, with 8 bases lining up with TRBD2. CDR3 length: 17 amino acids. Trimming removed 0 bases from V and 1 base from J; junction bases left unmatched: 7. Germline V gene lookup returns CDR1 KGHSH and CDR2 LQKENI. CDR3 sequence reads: CASSPPVAGGRQETQYF. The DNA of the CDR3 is TGTGCCAGCTCACCACCCGTGGCGGGGGGCCGCCAAGAGACCCAGTACTTC.